Reported below is one T cell receptor beta chain. Its antigen is as yet unknown. The V end lost 0 bases, the J end lost 7 bases, and 12 bases lay between the germline ends. The CDR3 is 15 amino acids. CDR1 is MNHEY, CDR2 SVGAGI, per germline. Primers included in the PCR were 60 Vbeta and 13 Jbeta primers. Assay used: immunoSEQ multiplex PCR; TCRdb lists only in-frame clones, some missing. The repertoire holds approximately 100,000 clones, with roughly 69% as singletons. The data derive from a study of cytomegalovirus exposure and HLA in healthy donors. Study results and caveats: Presence/absence analyses assumed roughly uniform sequencing depth across donors, which may not hold.

Sequencing was performed on PBMCs. This receptor was obtained from a human donor in good health. The rearrangement links TRBV6-5 to TRBJ2-2, with unresolved D. CDR3 nucleotides: TGTGCCAGCAGTTACTCCTGGGCAAAAGACGGGGAGCTGTTTTTT. As protein: CASSYSWAKDGELFF.